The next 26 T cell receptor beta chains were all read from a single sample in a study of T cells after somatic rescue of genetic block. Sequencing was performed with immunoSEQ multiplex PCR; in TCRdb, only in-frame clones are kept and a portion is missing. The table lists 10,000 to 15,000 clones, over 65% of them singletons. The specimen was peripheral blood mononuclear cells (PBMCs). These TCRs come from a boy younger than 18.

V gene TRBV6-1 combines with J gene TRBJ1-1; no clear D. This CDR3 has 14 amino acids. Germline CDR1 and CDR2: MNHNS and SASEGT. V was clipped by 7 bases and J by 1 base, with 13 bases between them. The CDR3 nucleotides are TGTGCCAGCACCCCAATGGCTGGGAACACTGAAGCTTTCTTT. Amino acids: CASTPMAGNTEAFF.

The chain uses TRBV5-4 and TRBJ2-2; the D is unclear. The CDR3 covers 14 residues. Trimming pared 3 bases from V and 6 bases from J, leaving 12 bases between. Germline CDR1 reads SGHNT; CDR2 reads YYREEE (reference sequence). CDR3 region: CASSSLVLAGELFF. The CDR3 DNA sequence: TGTGCCAGCAGCTCCTTAGTTCTCGCCGGGGAGCTGTTTTTT.

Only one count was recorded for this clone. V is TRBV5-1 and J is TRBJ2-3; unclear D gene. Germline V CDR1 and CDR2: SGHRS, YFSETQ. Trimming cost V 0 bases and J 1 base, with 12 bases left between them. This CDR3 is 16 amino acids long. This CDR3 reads CASSLAGLQGTDTQYF. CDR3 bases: TGCGCCAGCAGCTTGGCTGGCTTGCAGGGCACAGATACGCAGTATTTT.

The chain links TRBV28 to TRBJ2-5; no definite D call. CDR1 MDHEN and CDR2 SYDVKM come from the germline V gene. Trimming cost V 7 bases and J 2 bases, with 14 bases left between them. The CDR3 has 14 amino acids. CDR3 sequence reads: CASILPGPQETQYF. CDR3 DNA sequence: TGTGCCAGCATCCTTCCCGGGCCACAAGAGACCCAGTACTTC.

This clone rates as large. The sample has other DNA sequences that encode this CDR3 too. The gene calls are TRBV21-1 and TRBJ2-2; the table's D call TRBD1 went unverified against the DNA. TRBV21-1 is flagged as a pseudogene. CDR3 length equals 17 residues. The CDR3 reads CASSGPKGQANTGELFF. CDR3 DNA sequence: TGTGCCAGCAGCGGTCCAAAGGGACAGGCGAACACCGGGGAGCTGTTTTTT.

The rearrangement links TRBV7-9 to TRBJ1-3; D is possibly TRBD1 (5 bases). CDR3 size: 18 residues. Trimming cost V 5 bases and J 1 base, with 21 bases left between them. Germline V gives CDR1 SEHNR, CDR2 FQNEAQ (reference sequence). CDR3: CASSRPHGGSLSGNTIYF. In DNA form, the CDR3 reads TGTGCCAGCAGCCGACCCCACGGGGGTTCCCTTTCTGGAAACACCATATATTTT.

CDR3 in DNA: TGTGCCAGCTCACCAAGACAGGGGGCCGAGCAGTACTTC. It yields the protein CASSPRQGAEQYF. The chain employs TRBV18 and TRBJ2-7, with 10 bases matching TRBD1. This CDR3 contains 13 residues. In germline, CDR1 is KGHSH, CDR2 LQKENI. J gave up 6 bases and V 2 bases, and 1 base lay outside the gene matches. Filled out from reference TRBV18 and TRBJ2-7, the complete variable domain reads NAGVMQNPRHLVRRRGQEARLRCSPMKGHSHVYWYRQLPEEGLKFMVYLQKENIIDESGMPKERFSAEFPKEGPSILRIQQVVRGDSAAYFCASSPRQGAEQYFGPGTRLTVT.

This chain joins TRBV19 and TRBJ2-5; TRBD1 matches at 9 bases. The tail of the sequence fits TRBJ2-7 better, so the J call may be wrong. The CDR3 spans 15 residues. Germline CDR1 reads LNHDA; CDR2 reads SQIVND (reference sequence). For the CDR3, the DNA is TGTGCCAGTAGTATATGGGACAGGGCGAAGGACGAGCAGTACTTC. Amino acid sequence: CASSIWDRAKDEQYF.

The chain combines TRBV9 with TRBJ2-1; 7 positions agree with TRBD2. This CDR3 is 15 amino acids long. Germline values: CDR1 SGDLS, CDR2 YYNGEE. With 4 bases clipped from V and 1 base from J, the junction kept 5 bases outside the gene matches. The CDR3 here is CASSRDYSSYNEQFF. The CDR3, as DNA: TGTGCCAGCAGCCGGGACTACTCTTCCTACAATGAGCAGTTCTTC.

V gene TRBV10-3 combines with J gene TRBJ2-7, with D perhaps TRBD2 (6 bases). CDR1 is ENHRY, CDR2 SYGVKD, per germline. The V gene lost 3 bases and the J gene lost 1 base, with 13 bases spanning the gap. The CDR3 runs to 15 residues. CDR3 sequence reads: CAISDWGGISYEQYF. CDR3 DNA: TGTGCCATCAGTGACTGGGGCGGGATTTCCTACGAGCAGTACTTC.

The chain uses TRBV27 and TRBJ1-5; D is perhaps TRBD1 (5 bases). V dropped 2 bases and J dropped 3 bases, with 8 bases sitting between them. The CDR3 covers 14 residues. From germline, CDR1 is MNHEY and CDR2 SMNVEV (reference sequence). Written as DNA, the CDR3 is TGTGCCAGCAGTTTAAACAGGTTCAATCAGCCCCAGCATTTT. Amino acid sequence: CASSLNRFNQPQHF.

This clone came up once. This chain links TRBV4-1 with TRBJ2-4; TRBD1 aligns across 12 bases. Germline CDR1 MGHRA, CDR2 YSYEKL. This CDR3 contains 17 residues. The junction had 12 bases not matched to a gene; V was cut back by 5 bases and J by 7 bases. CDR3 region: CASSSQPGQGAYNIQYF. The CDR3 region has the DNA TGCGCCAGCAGCTCCCAGCCGGGACAGGGGGCGTATAACATTCAGTACTTC.

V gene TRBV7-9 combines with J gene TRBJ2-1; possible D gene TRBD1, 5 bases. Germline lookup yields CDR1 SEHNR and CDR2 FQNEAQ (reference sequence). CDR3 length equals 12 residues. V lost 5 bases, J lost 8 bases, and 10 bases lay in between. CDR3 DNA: TGTGCCAGCAGCCGACAGAGTTATGAGCAGTTCTTC. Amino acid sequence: CASSRQSYEQFF.

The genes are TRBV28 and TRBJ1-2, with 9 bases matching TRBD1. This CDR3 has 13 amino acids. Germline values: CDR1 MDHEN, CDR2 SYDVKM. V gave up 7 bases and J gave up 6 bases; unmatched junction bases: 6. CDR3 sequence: CASINDRGDGYTF. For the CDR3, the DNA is TGTGCCAGCATTAACGACAGGGGGGATGGCTACACCTTC.

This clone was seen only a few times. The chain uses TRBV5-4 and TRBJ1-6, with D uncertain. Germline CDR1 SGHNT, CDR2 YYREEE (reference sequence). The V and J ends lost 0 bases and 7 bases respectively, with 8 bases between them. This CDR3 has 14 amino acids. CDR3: CASSLGGPNSPLHF. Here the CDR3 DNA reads TGTGCCAGCAGCTTGGGGGGTCCAAATTCACCCCTCCACTTT. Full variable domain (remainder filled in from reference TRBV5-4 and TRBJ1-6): ETGVTQSPTHLIKTRGQQVTLRCSSQSGHNTVSWYQQALGQGPQFIFQYYREEENGRGNFPPRFSGLQFPNYSSELNVNALELDDSALYLCASSLGGPNSPLHFGNGTRLTVT.

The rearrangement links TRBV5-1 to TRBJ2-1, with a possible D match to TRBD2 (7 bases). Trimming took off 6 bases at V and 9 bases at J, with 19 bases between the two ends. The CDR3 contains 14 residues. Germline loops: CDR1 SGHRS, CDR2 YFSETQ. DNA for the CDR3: TGCGCCAGCACGTTTCGCGGGAGCAGGGGTGAGCAGTTCTTC. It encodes CASTFRGSRGEQFF. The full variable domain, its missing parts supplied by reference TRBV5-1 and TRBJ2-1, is KAGVTQTPRYLIKTRGQQVTLSCSPISGHRSVSWYQQTPGQGLQFLFEYFSETQRNKGNFPGRFSGRQFSNSRSEMNVSTLELGDSALYLCASTFRGSRGEQFFGPGTRLTVL.

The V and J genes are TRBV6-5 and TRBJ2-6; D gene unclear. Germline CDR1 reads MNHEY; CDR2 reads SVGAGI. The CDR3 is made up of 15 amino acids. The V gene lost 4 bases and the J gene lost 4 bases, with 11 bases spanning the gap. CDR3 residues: CASSSSLSGANVLTF. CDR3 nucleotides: TGTGCCAGCAGTTCCAGCCTCTCCGGGGCCAACGTCCTGACTTTC.

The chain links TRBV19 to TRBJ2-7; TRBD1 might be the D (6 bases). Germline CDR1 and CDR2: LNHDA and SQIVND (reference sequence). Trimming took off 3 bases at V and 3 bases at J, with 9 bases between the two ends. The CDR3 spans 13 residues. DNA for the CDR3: TGTGCCAGTAGTATCGGCAGGGGCTACGAGCAGTACTTC. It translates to CASSIGRGYEQYF.

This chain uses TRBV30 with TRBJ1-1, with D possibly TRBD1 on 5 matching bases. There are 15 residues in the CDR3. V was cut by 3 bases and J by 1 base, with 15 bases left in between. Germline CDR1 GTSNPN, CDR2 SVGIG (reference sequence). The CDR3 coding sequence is TGTGCCTGGAGGTGGCAGAAGGGGAGGAACACTGAAGCTTTCTTT. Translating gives CAWRWQKGRNTEAFF.

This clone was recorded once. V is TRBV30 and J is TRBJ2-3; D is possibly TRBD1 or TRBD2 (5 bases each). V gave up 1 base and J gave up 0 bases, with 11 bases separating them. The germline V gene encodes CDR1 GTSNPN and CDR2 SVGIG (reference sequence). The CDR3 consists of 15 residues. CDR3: CAWSGGAFSTDTQYF. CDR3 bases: TGTGCCTGGAGTGGAGGGGCCTTTAGCACAGATACGCAGTATTTT.

As DNA, the CDR3 is TGTGCCAGCTCGACCGGGACAGCTTCCTACGAGCAGTACTTC. This translates into CASSTGTASYEQYF. The V gene is TRBV18, the J gene TRBJ2-7; 7 bases are shared with TRBD1. Unmatched junction bases numbered 6, after V lost 6 bases and J lost 1 base. The CDR3 is 14 residues long. Germline-derived CDR1 and CDR2 are KGHSH and LQKENI.

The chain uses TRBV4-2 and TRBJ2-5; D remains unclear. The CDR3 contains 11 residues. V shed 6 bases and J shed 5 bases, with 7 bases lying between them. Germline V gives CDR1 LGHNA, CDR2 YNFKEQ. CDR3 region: CASSPRETQYF. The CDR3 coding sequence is TGTGCCAGCAGTCCACGGGAGACCCAGTACTTC.

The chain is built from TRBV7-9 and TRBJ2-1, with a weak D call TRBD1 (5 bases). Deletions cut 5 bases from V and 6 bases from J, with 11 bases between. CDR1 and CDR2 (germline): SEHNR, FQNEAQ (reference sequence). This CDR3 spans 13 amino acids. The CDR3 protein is CASSLDISNEQFF. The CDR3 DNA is TGTGCCAGCAGCCTGGACATTTCCAATGAGCAGTTCTTC.

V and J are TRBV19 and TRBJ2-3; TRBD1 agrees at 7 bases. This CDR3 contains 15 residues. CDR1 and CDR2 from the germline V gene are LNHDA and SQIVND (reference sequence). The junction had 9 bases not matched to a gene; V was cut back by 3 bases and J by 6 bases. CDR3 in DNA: TGTGCCAGTAGTATTCGCGACAGGGACCGGGATACGCAGTATTTT. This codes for CASSIRDRDRDTQYF.

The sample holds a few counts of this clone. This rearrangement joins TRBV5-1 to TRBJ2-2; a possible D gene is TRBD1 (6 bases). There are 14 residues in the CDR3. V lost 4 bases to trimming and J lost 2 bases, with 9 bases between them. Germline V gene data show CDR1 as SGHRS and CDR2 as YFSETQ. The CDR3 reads CASSRTVNTGELFF. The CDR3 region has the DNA TGCGCCAGCAGCCGGACAGTTAACACCGGGGAGCTGTTTTTT. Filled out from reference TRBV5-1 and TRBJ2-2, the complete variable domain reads KAGVTQTPRYLIKTRGQQVTLSCSPISGHRSVSWYQQTPGQGLQFLFEYFSETQRNKGNFPGRFSGRQFSNSRSEMNVSTLELGDSALYLCASSRTVNTGELFFGEGSRLTVL.

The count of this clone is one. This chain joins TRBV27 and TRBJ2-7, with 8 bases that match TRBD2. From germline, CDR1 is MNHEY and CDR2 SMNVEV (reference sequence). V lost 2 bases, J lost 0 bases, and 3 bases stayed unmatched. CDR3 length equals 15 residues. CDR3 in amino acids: CASSLTSGPSYEQYF. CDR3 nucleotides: TGTGCCAGCAGTTTAACTAGCGGCCCCTCCTACGAGCAGTACTTC.